This TCR beta chain was retrieved from a study of cytomegalovirus exposure and HLA in healthy donors. The germline CDR1 and CDR2 sequences are MNHNS and SASEGT. The CDR3 extends over 17 amino acids. Trimming removed 2 bases from V and 2 bases from J; junction bases left unmatched: 6. 60 Vbeta and 13 Jbeta primers were used in PCR. This table comes from immunoSEQ multiplex PCR, and its TCRdb copy is limited to in-frame clones, with some not included. The data show some 130,000 clones, approximately 80% seen once. This clone appeared a single time. The chain combines TRBV6-1 with TRBJ1-5, with TRBD1 matching over 10 bases. Sequencing input: PBMCs. The receptor comes from a woman aged 40-49 years in good health and CMV-seronegative. CDR3 nucleotide sequence: TGTGCCAGCAGTGAACTAGACGGGACAGGGGGCAATCAGCCCCAGCATTTT. Protein: CASSELDGTGGNQPQHF.